This T cell receptor (beta chain) originates from a study of blood T cell repertoires in COVID-19. Study summary: Samples taken during acute and convalescent COVID-19 were collected in the United States, Italy and Spain.

This table comes from immunoSEQ multiplex PCR, and its TCRdb copy is limited to in-frame clones, with some not included. The profile shows about 78,000 clones, over 80% of them singletons. This CDR3 comprises 14 residues. V shed 4 bases and J shed 2 bases, with 13 bases lying between them. CDR1 SGDLS and CDR2 YYNGEE come from the germline V gene. The sequence derives from a man aged 55 to 69 with active or convalescent COVID-19. This chain joins TRBV9 and TRBJ2-7; a possible D gene is TRBD1 (6 bases). The source material was peripheral blood. CDR3 sequence reads: CASSPRQETYEQYF. DNA of the CDR3: TGTGCCAGCAGCCCCAGACAGGAGACCTACGAGCAGTACTTC.